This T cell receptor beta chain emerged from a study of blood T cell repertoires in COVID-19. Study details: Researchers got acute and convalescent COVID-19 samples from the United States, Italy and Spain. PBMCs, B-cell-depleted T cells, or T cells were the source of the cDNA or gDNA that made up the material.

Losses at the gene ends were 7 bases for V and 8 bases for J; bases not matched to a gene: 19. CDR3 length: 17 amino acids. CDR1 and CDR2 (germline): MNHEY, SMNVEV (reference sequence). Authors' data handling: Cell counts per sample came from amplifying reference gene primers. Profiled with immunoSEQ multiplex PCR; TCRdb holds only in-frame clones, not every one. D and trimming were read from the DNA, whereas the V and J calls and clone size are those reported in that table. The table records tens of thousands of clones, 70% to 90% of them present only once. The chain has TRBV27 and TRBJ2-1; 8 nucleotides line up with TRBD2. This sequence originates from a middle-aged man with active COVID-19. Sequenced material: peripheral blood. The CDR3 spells CASTHHRAGGIRDEQFF. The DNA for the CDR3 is TGTGCCAGCACCCATCATCGCGCGGGGGGTATTAGAGATGAGCAGTTCTTC.